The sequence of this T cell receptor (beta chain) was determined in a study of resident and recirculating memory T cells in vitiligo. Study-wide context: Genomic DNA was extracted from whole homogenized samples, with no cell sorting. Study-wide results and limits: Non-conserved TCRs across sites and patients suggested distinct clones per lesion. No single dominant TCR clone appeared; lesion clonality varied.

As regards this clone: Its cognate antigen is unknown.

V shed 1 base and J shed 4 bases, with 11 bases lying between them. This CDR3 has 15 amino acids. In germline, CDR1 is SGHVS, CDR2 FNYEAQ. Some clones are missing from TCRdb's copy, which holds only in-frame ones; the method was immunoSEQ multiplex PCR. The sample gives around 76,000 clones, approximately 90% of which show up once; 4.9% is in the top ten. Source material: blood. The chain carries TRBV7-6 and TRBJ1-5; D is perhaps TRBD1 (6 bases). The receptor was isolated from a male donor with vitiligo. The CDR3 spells CASSLVQGLNQPQHF. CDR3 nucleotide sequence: TGTGCCAGCAGCTTAGTTCAGGGGCTTAATCAGCCCCAGCATTTT.